Presented here are 25 T cell receptor beta chains from one specimen sequenced in a study of T cell repertoires in cytomegalovirus infection (dated by TCRdb to the late 2010s). For sequencing, an Illumina HiSeq 1500 was employed. TCRdb passed the public sequencing reads through fastp at Q25 and MiXCR, retaining productive beta sequences. A single entry per CDR3 protein holds the most common genes and DNA from its merged rows. The sample has 270,000 or so distinct CDR3 sequences on record, about a sixth of them singletons. The ten largest clones take up less than 60% of the sample. Input material: CD8+ T cells from PBMCs. The receptors shown here come from a human donor in good health (CMV status not recorded). Some clones in this sample may be carry-over from other donors' samples.

At least ten counts were recorded for this clonotype. This chain uses TRBV12-3 or TRBV12-4 with TRBJ2-4; TRBD1 matches at 7 bases. CDR3 length: 15 residues. Trimming removed 3 bases from V and 4 bases from J; junction bases left unmatched: 6. CDR3 in DNA: TGTGCCAGCAGTTTTTATGGGACAGCTAAAAACATTCAGTACTTC. This translates into CASSFYGTAKNIQYF.

This clonotype was seen just once. V usage is TRBV14 and J usage is TRBJ1-1, with TRBD1 matching over 7 bases. Germline loops: CDR1 SGHDN, CDR2 FVKESK. The CDR3 consists of 15 residues. V was pared by 0 bases and J by 1 base, with 2 bases of the junction left unmatched. CDR3 nucleotide sequence: TGTGCCAGCAGCCAAGACCGGGACAGGAACACTGAAGCTTTCTTT. It yields the protein CASSQDRDRNTEAFF.

This clonotype was detected ten times or more. This chain links TRBV28 with TRBJ2-7; 7 bases are a match to TRBD2. Trimming removed 5 bases from V and 6 bases from J; junction bases left unmatched: 13. The germline V gene encodes CDR1 MDHEN and CDR2 SYDVKM. The CDR3 length is 15 residues. CDR3: CASSRPSGKTLEQYF. The CDR3 DNA is TGTGCCAGCAGTCGCCCTAGCGGCAAGACCCTCGAGCAGTACTTC.

This clonotype was counted only a few times. The chain combines TRBV28 with TRBJ1-1; D ambiguous. Trimming stripped 5 bases from V and 0 bases from J, with 13 bases between. Germline V CDR1 and CDR2: MDHEN, SYDVKM. This CDR3 has 15 amino acids. CDR3 nucleotide sequence: TGTGCCAGCAGTCCCCCGGAGGGAATGAACACTGAAGCTTTCTTT. Translation gives CASSPPEGMNTEAFF. Full variable domain (outside the CDR3, taken from reference TRBV28 and TRBJ1-1): DVKVTQSSRYLVKRTGEKVFLECVQDMDHENMFWYRQDPGLGLRLIYFSYDVKMKEKGDIPEGYSVSREKKERFSLILESASTNQTSMYLCASSPPEGMNTEAFFGQGTRLTVV.

The chain employs TRBV29-1 and TRBJ2-2; D is uncertain. CDR3 length: 16 residues. The germline gives CDR1 SQVTM, CDR2 ANQGSEA. Trimming removed 1 base at V and 6 bases at J, with 18 bases between. CDR3 protein: CSVEVGKVRTSGELFF. For the CDR3, the DNA is TGCAGCGTTGAAGTGGGGAAGGTGAGGACGTCCGGGGAGCTGTTTTTT.

The chain employs TRBV29-1 and TRBJ2-7; no reliable D call. This CDR3 has 11 amino acids. Germline values: CDR1 SQVTM, CDR2 ANQGSEA. Trimming stripped 5 bases from V and 2 bases from J, with 7 bases between. The CDR3 sequence: CSVTEPYEQYF. CDR3 DNA: TGCAGCGTTACCGAGCCCTACGAGCAGTACTTC.

This clonotype showed up many times. This chain joins TRBV7-9 and TRBJ2-1; 15 bases map to TRBD2. The trim removed 4 bases at V and 0 bases at J, leaving 13 bases unmatched. This CDR3 contains 21 residues. The germline gives CDR1 SEHNR, CDR2 FQNEAQ (reference sequence). CDR3 coding DNA: TGTGCCAGCAGCTCTACGCAGGGACTAGCGGGGGGTACTAGCTCCTACAATGAGCAGTTCTTC. As protein: CASSSTQGLAGGTSSYNEQFF.

The V gene is TRBV11-2, the J gene TRBJ2-1; 9 bases fit TRBD2. V dropped 4 bases and J dropped 2; count of bases not matched to a gene: 6. CDR3 length: 16 residues. Germline CDR1 SGHAT, CDR2 FQNNGV. The CDR3 DNA sequence: TGTGCCAGCAGCTCCGGGGGACTAGCCCCCTACAATGAGCAGTTCTTC. Amino acid sequence: CASSSGGLAPYNEQFF.

This clonotype appeared a few times. The rearrangement uses TRBV12-3 or TRBV12-4 and TRBJ2-2; 9 nucleotides align to TRBD1. This CDR3 contains 16 residues. The ends lost 6 bases at V and 3 bases at J; junction bases unmatched: 8. CDR3 residues: CASSPRDRAYTGELFF. The CDR3 DNA reads as TGTGCCAGCAGCCCCCGGGACAGGGCTTACACCGGGGAGCTGTTTTTT.

The gene calls are TRBV29-1 and TRBJ1-1; D gene ambiguous. V lost 7 bases and J 4 bases, leaving 16 bases between the germline ends. This CDR3 is built from 13 residues. Germline V gene data show CDR1 as SQVTM and CDR2 as ANQGSEA. The CDR3 here is CSAERALATEAFF. CDR3 bases: TGCAGCGCTGAGAGGGCCCTGGCCACTGAAGCTTTCTTT.

This clonotype has more than one count but fewer than ten. The gene calls are TRBV14 and TRBJ2-1; D perhaps matches TRBD1 (6 bases). Germline V CDR1 and CDR2: SGHDN, FVKESK. The CDR3 has 17 amino acids. The V gene lost 0 bases and the J gene lost 8 bases, with 20 bases spanning the gap. The CDR3 here is CASSQELGPTGWDEQFF. In DNA form, the CDR3 reads TGTGCCAGCAGCCAAGAGCTTGGGCCCACAGGGTGGGATGAGCAGTTCTTC.

This clonotype was detected ten times or more. The J gene is TRBJ1-3, the V gene TRBV28; tentatively, D is TRBD1 (6 bases). Germline CDR1 MDHEN, CDR2 SYDVKM. The CDR3 has 14 amino acids. The V and J ends lost 6 bases and 5 bases respectively, with 14 bases between them. The CDR3 spells CASSLGQSRNTIYF. The CDR3 DNA sequence: TGTGCCAGCAGCCTAGGACAGTCTCGAAACACCATATATTTT.

In its sample, this clonotype was seen many times. The chain carries TRBV7-9 and TRBJ2-3, with 8 bases fitting TRBD2. This CDR3 region has 16 residues. V dropped 4 bases and J dropped 0; count of bases not matched to a gene: 6. Germline V lookup: CDR1 SEHNR, CDR2 FQNEAQ (reference sequence). The CDR3 here is CASSSNRGGSTDTQYF. The DNA for the CDR3 is TGTGCCAGCAGCTCCAATCGGGGGGGGAGCACAGATACGCAGTATTTT.

The chain couples TRBV28 to TRBJ1-5; 7 nucleotides align to TRBD1. The CDR3 runs 19 residues. The J segment lost 0 bases and the V segment lost 5 bases, leaving 16 bases of the junction unmatched. The germline gives CDR1 MDHEN, CDR2 SYDVKM. The CDR3 region is CASSASGTVQGFSNQPQHF. CDR3 nucleotides: TGTGCCAGCAGTGCGTCCGGGACAGTACAGGGGTTTAGCAATCAGCCCCAGCATTTT.

This clonotype was observed a few times. This CDR3 is CASSPRDRSYNEQFF. The CDR3 coding sequence is TGTGCCAGCAGCCCCCGGGACAGGTCCTACAATGAGCAGTTCTTC. The chain recombines TRBV5-4 with TRBJ2-1, with 8 bases fitting TRBD1. This CDR3 has 15 residues. CDR1 is SGHNT, CDR2 YYREEE, per germline (reference sequence). The trim removed 4 bases at V and 1 base at J, leaving 4 bases unmatched. The full variable domain, with the rest looked up from reference TRBV5-4 and TRBJ2-1, is ETGVTQSPTHLIKTRGQQVTLRCSSQSGHNTVSWYQQALGQGPQFIFQYYREEENGRGNFPPRFSGLQFPNYSSELNVNALELDDSALYLCASSPRDRSYNEQFFGPGTRLTVL.

This clonotype was counted ten times or more. The chain is built from TRBV28 and TRBJ1-4, with D possibly being TRBD1 (6 bases). This CDR3 region has 13 residues. Looked up from germline, CDR1 is MDHEN and CDR2 is SYDVKM. V was pared by 11 bases and J by 3 bases, with 13 bases between. CDR3 sequence: CAATGSANEKLFF. The CDR3 DNA sequence: TGTGCCGCCACAGGGTCCGCTAATGAAAAACTGTTTTTT.

A few counts support this clonotype. The genes are TRBV3-1 and TRBJ2-7; maybe TRBD2 (7 bases). The CDR3 is made up of 15 amino acids. Germline assignment: CDR1 LGHDT and CDR2 YNNKEL (reference sequence). V was trimmed by 1 base and J by 1 base, leaving 11 bases between them. CDR3 sequence reads: CASSQAGGWSYEQYF. The CDR3 bases are TGTGCCAGCAGCCAAGCGGGGGGCTGGTCCTACGAGCAGTACTTC.

This clonotype came up many times. This chain links TRBV7-2 with TRBJ1-2; the D is unclear. This CDR3 contains 13 residues. Germline loops: CDR1 SGHTA, CDR2 FQGNSA. The V and J ends lost 6 bases and 5 bases respectively, with 13 bases between them. This chain's CDR3 is CASSPGRAYGYTF. The CDR3 nucleotides are TGTGCCAGCAGTCCGGGTAGGGCTTATGGCTACACCTTC.

This clonotype showed up many times. J is TRBJ1-1 and V is TRBV4-1; 7 bases are a match to TRBD1. This CDR3 is 13 amino acids long. Trimming at V came to 6 bases and at J to 5 bases, leaving 6 bases not matched to a gene. The germline V gene encodes CDR1 MGHRA and CDR2 YSYEKL. The CDR3 sequence: CASSPRQGTEAFF. In DNA form, the CDR3 reads TGCGCCAGCAGTCCCCGACAGGGAACTGAAGCTTTCTTT.

This clonotype occurred a few times. The rearrangement uses TRBV20-1 and TRBJ2-5, with D perhaps TRBD1 (7 bases). CDR3 length: 14 residues. Between the trimmed V and J ends, which lost 0 bases and 5 bases, there was a span of 13 bases. Germline V lookup: CDR1 DFQATT, CDR2 SNEGSKA (reference sequence). CDR3 nucleotides: TGCAGTGCTAGAGATCGTGCAGGGGGGGAGACCCAGTACTTC. Its protein is CSARDRAGGETQYF.

This clonotype was seen only a few times. The J gene is TRBJ1-1, the V gene TRBV12-3 or TRBV12-4; maybe TRBD1 (5 bases). The CDR3 totals 13 residues. Trimming removed 5 bases from V and 4 bases from J, with 11 bases in between. Written as DNA, the CDR3 is TGTGCCAGCAGTCTCGGGGGGATCACTGAAGCTTTCTTT. Protein product: CASSLGGITEAFF.

There are a few counts of this clonotype. The gene calls are TRBV18 and TRBJ2-7; 11 positions match TRBD2. The ends lost 8 bases at V and 7 bases at J; junction bases unmatched: 10. The V gene's germline CDR1 is KGHSH and CDR2 LQKENI. The CDR3 runs 14 residues. As DNA, the CDR3 is TGTGCCAGCCACGATAGCGGGGGGGCTCAAGAGCAGTACTTC. This translates into CASHDSGGAQEQYF.

This clonotype appeared many times. The chain links TRBV7-8 to TRBJ1-6, with a weak D call TRBD1 (6 bases). CDR1 is SGHVS, CDR2 FQNEAQ, per germline. The V gene lost 6 bases and the J gene lost 0 bases, with 12 bases spanning the gap. The CDR3 sequence is 16 residues long. CDR3 coding DNA: TGTGCCAGCAGATTCCAGGGGAGCTCCTATAATTCACCCCTCCACTTT. It encodes CASRFQGSSYNSPLHF.

The V and J genes are TRBV27 and TRBJ1-2; D is undetermined. Germline V gene lookup returns CDR1 MNHEY and CDR2 SMNVEV (reference sequence). This CDR3 has 15 amino acids. V dropped 2 bases and J dropped 0 bases, with 10 bases sitting between them. The CDR3 sequence: CASSLSRFSNYGYTF. The CDR3 DNA reads as TGTGCCAGCAGTTTAAGCAGATTTTCTAACTATGGCTACACCTTC.

This clonotype was recorded many times. The DNA of the CDR3 is TGTGCCAGCATTCCTGCAGGGGGTTCTACCTACGAGCAGTACTTC. It codes for CASIPAGGSTYEQYF. The J gene is TRBJ2-7, the V gene TRBV28; 7 nucleotides match TRBD1. Looked up from germline, CDR1 is MDHEN and CDR2 is SYDVKM. Germline trimming cut 7 bases from V and 2 bases from J; bases unmatched to any gene: 11. The CDR3 consists of 15 residues.